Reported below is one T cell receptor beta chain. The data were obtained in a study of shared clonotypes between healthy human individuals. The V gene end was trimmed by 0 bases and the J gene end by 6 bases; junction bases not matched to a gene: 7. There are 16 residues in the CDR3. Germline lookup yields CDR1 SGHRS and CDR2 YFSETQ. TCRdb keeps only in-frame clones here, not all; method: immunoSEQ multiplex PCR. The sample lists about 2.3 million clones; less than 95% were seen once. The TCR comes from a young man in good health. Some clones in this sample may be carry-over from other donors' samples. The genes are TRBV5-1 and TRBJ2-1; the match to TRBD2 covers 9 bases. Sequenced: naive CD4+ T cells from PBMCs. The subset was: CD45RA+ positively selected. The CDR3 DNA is TGCGCCAGCAGCTTGGCTTTAGCGGGAGTGATCAATGAGCAGTTCTTC. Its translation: CASSLALAGVINEQFF.